The 22 T cell receptor beta chains reported below all come from one sample, sequenced in a study of T cells in Graves' hyperthyroidism and ophthalmopathy. The TCR beta CDR3 regions underwent amplification using RNA transcripts as the source. The TCR CDR3 first-round RT-PCR relied on the HTBI primer set. MiXCR was run by TCRdb on the multiplex PCR reads, yielding one entry per CDR3 protein. The data hold hundreds of thousands of distinct CDR3 sequences, with 38% observed a single time. The sample consisted of blood. Source of these receptors: a man aged 18 to 29 with Graves' hyperthyroidism.

This clonotype was observed a few times. CDR3 nucleotides: TGTGCCAGCAGCTTACAACAAGCGGAAGAGACCCAGTACTTC. This codes for CASSLQQAEETQYF. The chain is built from TRBV7-2 and TRBJ2-5; D perhaps matches TRBD2 (5 bases). Germline V gives CDR1 SGHTA, CDR2 FQGNSA. There are 14 residues in the CDR3. V lost 2 bases, J lost 3 bases, and 10 bases lay in between. The variable domain in full, with the rest retrieved from reference TRBV7-2 and TRBJ2-5, is GAGVSQSPSNKVTEKGKDVELRCDPISGHTALYWYRQSLGQGLEFLIYFQGNSAPDKSGLPSDRFSAERTGGSVSTLTIQRTQQEDSAVYLCASSLQQAEETQYFGPGTRLLVL.

This chain links TRBV4-1 with TRBJ1-4; weak D call: TRBD1 (6 bases). V was cut by 5 bases and J by 8 bases, with 18 bases left in between. This CDR3 is 15 amino acids long. The germline V gene encodes CDR1 MGHRA and CDR2 YSYEKL. In DNA form, the CDR3 reads TGCGCCAGCAGCTCTCGAACAGGGAGCGACGAAAAACTGTTTTTT. This gives the protein CASSSRTGSDEKLFF.

This chain connects TRBV7-9 to TRBJ2-7, with TRBD1 matching over 7 bases. This CDR3 spans 14 amino acids. Germline values: CDR1 SEHNR, CDR2 FQNEAQ (reference sequence). The V and J ends lost 6 bases and 6 bases, in that order; junction bases with no gene match: 11. The CDR3 nucleotides read TGTGCCAGCAGTCTTACCGGACAGGCGGGCGAGCAGTACTTC. It yields the protein CASSLTGQAGEQYF.

This clonotype was counted between two and nine times. The CDR3 DNA reads TGTGCCAGCACAGGGACGATCACTGAAGCTTTCTTT. Translation gives CASTGTITEAFF. The chain links TRBV7-8 to TRBJ1-1; tentatively, D is TRBD1 (5 bases). The CDR3 is 12 residues long. The germline gives CDR1 SGHVS, CDR2 FQNEAQ. V shed 7 bases and J shed 4 bases, with 10 bases lying between them.

Worth noting for this clonotype: The junction departs from germline at one end; a sequencing error may be responsible. This rearrangement joins TRBV12-3 or TRBV12-4 to TRBJ1-1; no clear D gene. The CDR3 has 14 amino acids. The CDR3 coding sequence is TGTGCCAGCAGTTTAGGGCAGATGAACACTGAAGCTTCCTTT. Translating it yields CASSLGQMNTEASF.

In its sample, this clonotype was seen many times. The chain carries TRBV10-3 and TRBJ2-2; 8 bases fit TRBD1. The CDR3 is 17 residues long. V shed 4 bases and J 4 bases; nucleotides not matched to a gene: 11. Germline CDR1 is ENHRY and CDR2 is SYGVKD. The CDR3 nucleotides are TGTGCCATCAGTGTCGCACTACACGACAGGGGCACCGGGGAGCTGTTTTTT. Residues: CAISVALHDRGTGELFF.

Comment on this clonotype: With a much larger clone just one base away, this may be a read error. The chain uses TRBV7-2 and TRBJ2-5; D unclear. Germline CDR1 and CDR2: SGHTA and FQGNSA. The CDR3 is 12 amino acids. CDR3 bases: TGTGCCAACAGCTTATGGCGGGAGACCCAGTACTTC. It yields the protein CANSLWRETQYF. Filled out from reference TRBV7-2 and TRBJ2-5, the complete variable domain reads GAGVSQSPSNKVTEKGKDVELRCDPISGHTALYWYRQSLGQGLEFLIYFQGNSAPDKSGLPSDRFSAERTGGSVSTLTIQRTQQEDSAVYLCANSLWRETQYFGPGTRLLVL.

Ten or more counts support this clonotype. CDR3 residues: CSVEDRAGGNYGYTF. The CDR3 coding sequence is TGCAGCGTTGAAGATCGGGCAGGGGGGAACTATGGCTACACCTTC. This chain uses TRBV29-1 with TRBJ1-2; the match to TRBD1 covers 7 bases. This CDR3 comprises 15 residues. J lost 2 bases, V lost 0 bases, and 6 bases had no gene match. CDR1 is SQVTM, CDR2 ANQGSEA, per germline.

The chain has TRBV20-1 and TRBJ2-7; no clear D. CDR3 length: 14 amino acids. Germline V gene lookup returns CDR1 DFQATT and CDR2 SNEGSKA (reference sequence). The V gene lost 6 bases and the J gene lost 2 bases, with 17 bases spanning the gap. Here the CDR3 DNA reads TGCAGTGCCCCGGACGGACCAACTACCTACGAGCAGTACTTC. This gives the protein CSAPDGPTTYEQYF.

This clonotype came up many times. The chain links TRBV7-9 to TRBJ2-5; D may be TRBD2 (6 bases). The CDR3 extends over 14 amino acids. V lost 4 bases, J lost 2 bases, and 11 bases lay in between. Germline V gene data show CDR1 as SEHNR and CDR2 as FQNEAQ (reference sequence). The CDR3 here is CASSSAGLQETQYF. CDR3 DNA sequence: TGTGCCAGCAGCTCGGCGGGGCTACAAGAGACCCAGTACTTC.

This clonotype was seen ten or more times. This sequence joins TRBV7-2 and TRBJ1-3; no firm D call. This CDR3 contains 11 residues. V shed 7 bases and J shed 7 bases, with 8 bases lying between them. Per germline, CDR1 SGHTA and CDR2 FQGNSA. Here the CDR3 DNA reads TGTGCCAGCATATTCCAGAACACCATATATTTT. The encoded protein is CASIFQNTIYF.

The chain links TRBV7-8 to TRBJ1-4; D unclear. The length of the CDR3 is 14 residues. V was shortened by 2 bases and J by 5 bases, with 9 bases between the two germline ends. The germline V gene encodes CDR1 SGHVS and CDR2 FQNEAQ. The CDR3 region is CASSLPGWNEKLFF. The CDR3 nucleotides are TGTGCCAGCAGCTTACCCGGATGGAATGAAAAACTGTTTTTT.

This chain links TRBV29-1 with TRBJ2-1, with a tentative D call TRBD1 (5 bases). Trimming removed 6 bases at V and 0 bases at J, with 6 bases between. The CDR3 is made up of 12 amino acids. Germline values: CDR1 SQVTM, CDR2 ANQGSEA. CDR3 in amino acids: CSVGVSYNEQFF. Here the CDR3 DNA reads TGCAGCGTAGGGGTCTCCTACAATGAGCAGTTCTTC.

This clonotype was detected ten times or more. J is TRBJ2-7 and V is TRBV2; D is undetermined. CDR1 is SNHLY, CDR2 FYNNEI, per germline. The CDR3 extends over 14 amino acids. The V and J ends lost 3 bases and 2 bases respectively, with 11 bases between them. The CDR3 is CASSDTTLAYEQYF. Written as DNA, the CDR3 is TGTGCCAGCAGTGATACGACTCTTGCCTACGAGCAGTACTTC.

The table lists this clonotype with many counts. The chain carries TRBV10-3 and TRBJ1-4; TRBD1 might be the D (5 bases). The V end was cut by 6 bases, the J end by 6 bases, with 11 bases between. This CDR3 is 13 amino acids long. Germline V gene data show CDR1 as ENHRY and CDR2 as SYGVKD. CDR3 sequence reads: CAIRGVGDEKLFF. Written as DNA, the CDR3 is TGTGCCATCAGAGGGGTGGGCGATGAAAAACTGTTTTTT.

This clonotype was observed many times. The chain has TRBV15 and TRBJ2-6; D is uncertain. V lost 0 bases to trimming and J lost 4 bases, with 10 bases between them. Germline lookup yields CDR1 LNHNV and CDR2 YYDKDF (reference sequence). CDR3 size: 16 residues. CDR3 nucleotides: TGTGCCACCAGCAGAGAGAGGTATCCCGGGGCCAACGTCCTGACTTTC. Translation gives CATSRERYPGANVLTF.

This chain connects TRBV11-2 to TRBJ1-2, with D unclear. This CDR3 spans 18 amino acids. V was trimmed by 5 bases and J by 3 bases, leaving 25 bases between them. Germline CDR1 reads SGHAT; CDR2 reads FQNNGV. The CDR3 spells CASSPYRPTTDRDYGYTF. The CDR3 DNA sequence: TGTGCCAGCAGCCCATACCGCCCGACGACCGATCGTGACTATGGCTACACCTTC. Full variable domain (rest looked up from reference TRBV11-2 and TRBJ1-2): EAGVAQSPRYKIIEKRQSVAFWCNPISGHATLYWYQQILGQGPKLLIQFQNNGVVDDSQLPKDRFSAERLKGVDSTLKIQPAKLEDSAVYLCASSPYRPTTDRDYGYTFGSGTRLTVV.

This clonotype was observed a few times. The CDR3 reads CASSLSGDRGSYEQYF. The CDR3 coding sequence is TGTGCCAGCAGCTTATCTGGGGACAGGGGATCCTACGAGCAGTACTTC. The chain carries TRBV5-8 and TRBJ2-7, with 10 bases lining up with TRBD1. Germline V gene sequence: CDR1 SGHTS, CDR2 YDEGEE. V lost 2 bases, J lost 1 base, and 6 bases stayed unmatched. The CDR3 runs to 16 residues.

CDR3 nucleotides: TGTGCCAGCCGGGGGGAAACGCAAGAGACCCAGTACTTC. Its protein is CASRGETQETQYF. The chain joins TRBV3-1 to TRBJ2-5; TRBD2 matches 7 bases. This CDR3 spans 13 amino acids. Germline V gene data show CDR1 as LGHDT and CDR2 as YNNKEL (reference sequence). V lost 8 bases, J lost 2 bases, and 5 bases stayed unmatched.

This clonotype was seen more than once but under ten times. The chain uses TRBV12-3 or TRBV12-4 and TRBJ1-1; weak D call: TRBD1 (6 bases). This CDR3 has 15 residues. V lost 1 base and J 4 bases, leaving 13 bases between the germline ends. The CDR3 DNA is TGTGCCAGCAGTTTAGAGGGGGTGTTTAGCACTGAAGCTTTCTTT. Residues: CASSLEGVFSTEAFF.

This clonotype was seen more than once but under ten times. This chain uses TRBV12-5 with TRBJ1-5; tentatively, D is TRBD1 (6 bases). CDR1 is LGHNT and CDR2 is FRNRAP in the germline V gene. V was shortened by 6 bases and J by 7 bases, with 13 bases between the two germline ends. CDR3 length: 13 residues. The CDR3 DNA reads TGTGCTAGTGGGACAGGATCAGAACAGCCCCAGCATTTT. Translating it yields CASGTGSEQPQHF.

This clonotype was detected ten times or more. As DNA, the CDR3 is TGTGCCACCCTGGCCAGCCCCCAAGAGACCCAGTACTTC. This codes for CATLASPQETQYF. The V call is TRBV15, the J call TRBJ2-5; no clear D gene. Trimming removed 8 bases from V and 1 base from J, with 11 bases in between. This CDR3 is built from 13 residues. CDR1 and CDR2 from the germline V gene are LNHNV and YYDKDF (reference sequence). The whole variable domain, remainder taken from reference TRBV15 and TRBJ2-5, is DAMVIQNPRYQVTQFGKPVTLSCSQTLNHNVMYWYQQKSSQAPKLLFHYYDKDFNNEADTPDNFQSRRPNTSFCFLDIRSPGLGDTAMYLCATLASPQETQYFGPGTRLLVL.